This is a list of T cell receptor beta chains from one sample in a study of T-cell reconstitution after alpha-beta-depleted transplantation in children. TCRdb recomputed calls from the PCR reads with MiXCR, one row per CDR3 protein. The sample yields fewer than 700,000 distinct CDR3 sequences, around 13% seen once. The input for sequencing was PBMCs, mostly from graft donor cells, taken 360 days after TCRalphabeta/CD19-depleted stem cell transplant. These receptors were obtained from a male patient younger than 18 who had a stem cell transplant for acute myeloid leukemia, so the T cells may come from the graft donor. CDR3s include the opening cysteine and the closing phenylalanine or tryptophan. D genes are given only for firm matches. Where a row states a size, it is once, few, many or the class of an expanded clone; other rows omit it.

cdr3_aa: CASSQEGGRETQYF; cdr3_nt: TGTGCCAGCAGCCAAGAAGGCGGCCGGGAGACCCAGTACTTC; j_call: TRBJ2-5; clone_size: few; d_call: .; v_call: TRBV4-2
cdr3_aa: CASSLSFNNEQFF; cdr3_nt: TGTGCCAGCAGTTTAAGTTTCAACAATGAGCAGTTCTTC; j_call: TRBJ2-1; clone_size: many; d_call: .; v_call: TRBV28
cdr3_aa: CASSQKQGARNEQYF; cdr3_nt: TGTGCCAGCAGTCAAAAACAGGGGGCGCGGAACGAGCAGTACTTC; j_call: TRBJ2-7; clone_size: .; d_call: TRBD1; v_call: TRBV28
cdr3_aa: CSVVGGRYEQYF; cdr3_nt: TGCAGCGTTGTTGGCGGGAGATACGAGCAGTACTTC; j_call: TRBJ2-7; clone_size: .; d_call: TRBD2; v_call: TRBV29-1
cdr3_aa: CSARGQGAGDTQYF; cdr3_nt: TGCAGTGCTAGGGGACAGGGCGCGGGAGATACGCAGTATTTT; j_call: TRBJ2-3; clone_size: .; d_call: TRBD1; v_call: TRBV20-1
cdr3_aa: CSVEMGRSSGNTVYF; cdr3_nt: TGCAGCGTAGAGATGGGTAGAAGCTCTGGAAACACCGTATATTTT; j_call: TRBJ1-3; clone_size: .; d_call: .; v_call: TRBV29-1
cdr3_aa: CASSLSGREGRWQFF; cdr3_nt: TGTGCCAGCAGCTTAAGCGGGCGGGAGGGCCGCTGGCAGTTCTTC; j_call: TRBJ2-1; clone_size: .; d_call: TRBD2; v_call: TRBV7-9
cdr3_aa: CAISEVDYEQYF; cdr3_nt: TGTGCCATCAGTGAAGTAGACTACGAGCAGTACTTC; j_call: TRBJ2-7; clone_size: .; d_call: .; v_call: TRBV10-3
cdr3_aa: CASSYGWTGELFF; cdr3_nt: TGTGCCAGCAGTTACGGTTGGACCGGGGAGCTGTTTTTT; j_call: TRBJ2-2; clone_size: many; d_call: .; v_call: TRBV6-5
cdr3_aa: CASSSGWRGPEETQYF; cdr3_nt: TGCGCCAGCAGCTCCGGGTGGCGGGGCCCGGAAGAGACCCAGTACTTC; j_call: TRBJ2-5; clone_size: few; d_call: .; v_call: TRBV4-3
cdr3_aa: CSARLPAGRQFF; cdr3_nt: TGCAGTGCTAGGTTGCCAGCGGGAAGGCAGTTCTTC; j_call: TRBJ2-1; clone_size: few; d_call: TRBD2; v_call: TRBV20-1